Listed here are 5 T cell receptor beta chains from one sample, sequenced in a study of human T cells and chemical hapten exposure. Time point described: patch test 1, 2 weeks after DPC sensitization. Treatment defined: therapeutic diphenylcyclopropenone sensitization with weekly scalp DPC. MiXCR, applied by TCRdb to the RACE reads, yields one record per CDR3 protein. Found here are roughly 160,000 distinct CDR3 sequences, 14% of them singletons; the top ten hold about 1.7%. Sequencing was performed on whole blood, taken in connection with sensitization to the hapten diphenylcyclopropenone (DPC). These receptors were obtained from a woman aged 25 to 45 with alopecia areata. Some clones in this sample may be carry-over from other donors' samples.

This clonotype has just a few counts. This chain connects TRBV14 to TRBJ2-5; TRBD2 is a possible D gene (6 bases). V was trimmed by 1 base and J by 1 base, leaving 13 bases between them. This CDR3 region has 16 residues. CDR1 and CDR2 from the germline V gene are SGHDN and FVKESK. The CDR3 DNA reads TGTGCCAGCAGCCAAGTCTTGCGGGGTTTCCAAGAGACCCAGTACTTC. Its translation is CASSQVLRGFQETQYF.

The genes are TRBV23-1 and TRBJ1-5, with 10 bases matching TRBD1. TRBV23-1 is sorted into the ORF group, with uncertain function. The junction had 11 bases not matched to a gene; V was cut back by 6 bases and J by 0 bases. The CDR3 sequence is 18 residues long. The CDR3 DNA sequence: TGCGCCAGCAGCCCAAAGGCCGGGACAGGGGATAGCAATCAGCCCCAGCATTTT. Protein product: CASSPKAGTGDSNQPQHF.

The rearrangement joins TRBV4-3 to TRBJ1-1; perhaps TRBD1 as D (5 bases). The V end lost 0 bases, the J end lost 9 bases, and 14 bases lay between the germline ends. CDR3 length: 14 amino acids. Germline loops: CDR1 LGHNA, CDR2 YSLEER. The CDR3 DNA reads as TGCGCCAGCAGCCAAGAAGGGTGGGGCCGAAAAGCTTTCTTT. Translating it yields CASSQEGWGRKAFF.

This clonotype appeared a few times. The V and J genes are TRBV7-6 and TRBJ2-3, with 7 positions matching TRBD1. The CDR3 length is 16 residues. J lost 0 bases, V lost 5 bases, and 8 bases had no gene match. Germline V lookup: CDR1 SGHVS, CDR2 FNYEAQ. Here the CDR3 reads CASSPVGTVSTDTQYF. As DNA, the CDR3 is TGTGCCAGCAGCCCGGTTGGGACAGTTAGCACAGATACGCAGTATTTT. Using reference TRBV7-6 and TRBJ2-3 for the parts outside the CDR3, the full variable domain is GAGVSQSPRYKVTKRGQDVALRCDPISGHVSLYWYRQALGQGPEFLTYFNYEAQQDKSGLPNDRFSAERPEGSISTLTIQRTEQRDSAMYRCASSPVGTVSTDTQYFGPGTRLTVL.

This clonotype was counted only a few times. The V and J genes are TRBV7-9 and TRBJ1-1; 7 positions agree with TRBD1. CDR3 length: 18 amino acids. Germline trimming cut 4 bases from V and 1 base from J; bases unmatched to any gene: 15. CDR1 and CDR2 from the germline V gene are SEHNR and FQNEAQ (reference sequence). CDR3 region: CASSSPGQHSGSNTEAFF. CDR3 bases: TGTGCCAGCAGCTCGCCGGGACAGCACTCTGGATCGAACACTGAAGCTTTCTTT.